Here is one T cell receptor beta chain with its context. This sample stems from a study of cytomegalovirus exposure and HLA in healthy donors. V shed 11 bases, J shed 6 bases, and the junction held 15 bases outside the gene matches. Germline lookup yields CDR1 ENHRY and CDR2 SYGVKD. CDR3 length equals 14 residues. The primer mix had 60 Vbeta and 13 Jbeta primers. Clones were sequenced by immunoSEQ multiplex PCR, and TCRdb holds only the in-frame ones, with some missing. The sample consists of 90,000 to 120,000 clones, roughly 82% of them appearing once. The source of this sequence is a man younger than 40 in good health and CMV-seropositive. The sequenced sample consisted of PBMCs. The chain uses TRBV10-3 and TRBJ1-2, with TRBD1 matching over 7 bases. CDR3 DNA sequence: TGTGCCTCACAGGGACAGAATACGGCGGATGGCTACACCTTC. Translating gives CASQGQNTADGYTF.